This passage covers 23 T cell receptor beta chains from one sample sequenced in a study of T cell repertoires in cytomegalovirus infection. Which antigens these TCRs recognize remains unknown. TCRdb analysed the reads with MiXCR anew, one entry per CDR3 protein. The profile shows 250,000 to 300,000 distinct CDR3 sequences, approximately 22% of them singletons. The sample in question was cultured PBMCs, obtained from culture after CMV antigen stimulation. The receptors stem from a human donor in good health (CMV status not recorded). Some clones in this sample may be carry-over from other donors' samples.

In its sample, this clonotype was seen a few times. The V call is TRBV5-6, the J call TRBJ2-5; 8 nucleotides align to TRBD1. Germline CDR1 SGHDT, CDR2 YYEEEE. CDR3 length: 17 amino acids. V lost 3 bases to trimming and J lost 1 base; unmatched junction nucleotides: 11. CDR3 in amino acids: CASSSTRTGRRQETQYF. DNA for the CDR3: TGTGCCAGCAGCTCTACTCGGACAGGGCGTCGCCAAGAGACCCAGTACTTC.

A few counts support this clonotype. The genes are TRBV12-3 or TRBV12-4 and TRBJ2-1; D is unresolved. V lost 1 base and J lost 3, with 7 bases in between. This CDR3 has 14 residues. CDR3 in DNA: TGTGCCAGCAGTTTAGAAGACATCTACAATGAGCAGTTCTTC. It encodes CASSLEDIYNEQFF.

There are many counts of this clonotype. The chain joins TRBV6-2 or TRBV6-3 to TRBJ2-7; D gene ambiguous. Per germline, CDR1 MNHEY and CDR2 SVGEGT. This CDR3 is built from 14 residues. V was pared by 2 bases and J by 3 bases, with 11 bases between. Here the CDR3 reads CASSYTGPVYEQYV. In DNA, the CDR3 is TGTGCCAGCAGTTACACCGGGCCAGTCTACGAGCAGTACGTC.

The chain has TRBV7-9 and TRBJ2-7; D gene ambiguous. V lost 7 bases to trimming and J lost 6 bases, with 19 bases between them. Germline assignment: CDR1 SEHNR and CDR2 FQNEAQ (reference sequence). The CDR3 has 14 residues. The CDR3 DNA reads TGTGCCAGCATAGACGTAACTCGTTTAGGCGAGCAGTACTTC. It specifies CASIDVTRLGEQYF.

There are a few counts of this clonotype. The rearrangement joins TRBV27 to TRBJ1-6; 7 bases align to TRBD1. Germline trimming cut 3 bases from V and 7 bases from J; bases unmatched to any gene: 3. Germline V gene data show CDR1 as MNHEY and CDR2 as SMNVEV (reference sequence). The CDR3 is 14 residues long. The CDR3 reads CASSFSGQNSPLHF. The CDR3, as DNA: TGTGCCAGCAGTTTTTCGGGACAGAATTCACCCCTCCACTTT.

Notes on this clonotype: It may be a read error: a sequence one base away is much more abundant. The chain links TRBV7-2 to TRBJ2-3, with unresolved D. CDR1 is SGHTA, CDR2 FQGNSA, per germline. This CDR3 spans 13 amino acids. V lost 0 bases to trimming and J lost 5 bases, with 6 bases between them. CDR3 region: CASSLAGIDTQYF. As DNA, the CDR3 is TGTGCCAGCAGCTTAGCGGGCATAGATACGCAGTATTTT.

This clonotype was observed a handful of times. The gene calls are TRBV6-5 and TRBJ2-2; 7 bases are shared with TRBD2. The germline V gene encodes CDR1 MNHEY and CDR2 SVGAGI. The CDR3 consists of 16 residues. The V and J ends lost 0 bases and 8 bases, in that order; junction bases with no gene match: 9. CDR3 DNA: TGTGCCAGCAGTTACTCGGCGGGAGCGATAGTGGGGGAGCTGTTTTTT. Translation gives CASSYSAGAIVGELFF.

V and J are TRBV13 and TRBJ2-2; D tentatively fits TRBD1 or TRBD2 (5 bases each). The germline V and J ends were trimmed by 4 bases and 8 bases, with 20 bases remaining between them. The germline CDR1 and CDR2 sequences are PRHDT and FYEKMQ (reference sequence). This CDR3 has 16 amino acids. The CDR3 DNA reads as TGTGCCAGCAGCTCGTACAGGTTCCAAGAGCGGGGGGAGCTGTTTTTT. Residues: CASSSYRFQERGELFF.

This clonotype appeared a few times. This sequence joins TRBV19 and TRBJ2-2; 10 bases agree with TRBD2. The CDR3 has 15 amino acids. Trimming at V came to 4 bases and at J to 4 bases, leaving 3 bases not matched to a gene. Germline V gene data show CDR1 as LNHDA and CDR2 as SQIVND (reference sequence). CDR3 loop: CASSNGLAATGELFF. CDR3 DNA: TGTGCCAGTAGTAATGGACTAGCGGCCACCGGGGAGCTGTTTTTT.

The V gene is TRBV7-3, the J gene TRBJ2-1; 8 positions match TRBD1. Germline values: CDR1 SGHTA, CDR2 FQGTGA. The ends lost 4 bases at V and 13 bases at J; junction bases unmatched: 6. The CDR3 runs to 12 residues. CDR3 in DNA: TGTGCCAGCAGCTCGAGTACAGGGGGACAGTTCTTC. The encoded protein is CASSSSTGGQFF.

V usage is TRBV20-1 and J usage is TRBJ1-4, with D hard to call. The V end lost 1 base, the J end lost 5 bases, and 5 bases lay between the germline ends. The length of the CDR3 is 12 residues. Germline lookup yields CDR1 DFQATT and CDR2 SNEGSKA (reference sequence). CDR3: CSARGGNEKLFF. Here the CDR3 DNA reads TGCAGTGCTAGAGGAGGGAATGAAAAACTGTTTTTT.

The V gene is TRBV10-3, the J gene TRBJ2-2; D call uncertain. Trimming removed 0 bases from V and 5 bases from J, with 10 bases in between. Germline assignment: CDR1 ENHRY and CDR2 SYGVKD. The CDR3 length is 15 residues. CDR3 loop: CAISESGSGTGELFF. CDR3 in DNA: TGTGCCATCAGTGAGTCGGGGTCCGGGACCGGGGAGCTGTTTTTT.

The J gene is TRBJ2-7, the V gene TRBV7-8; the match to TRBD1 covers 7 bases. The CDR3 is 14 amino acids. In germline, CDR1 is SGHVS, CDR2 FQNEAQ. With 3 bases clipped from V and 5 bases from J, the junction kept 7 bases outside the gene matches. CDR3 in DNA: TGTGCCAGCAGCTTCGCGACAGGGATGAACGAGCAGTACTTC. Its protein is CASSFATGMNEQYF.

This chain connects TRBV4-3 to TRBJ2-7, with 9 bases lining up with TRBD1. This CDR3 contains 15 residues. CDR1 LGHNA and CDR2 YSLEER come from the germline V gene. V lost 0 bases to trimming and J lost 6 bases; unmatched junction nucleotides: 6. For the CDR3, the DNA is TGCGCCAGCAGCCAAGAGGACAGGGGAAGAAGCGAGCAGTACGTC. Translating it yields CASSQEDRGRSEQYV.

The chain carries TRBV5-6 and TRBJ2-1; maybe TRBD2 (6 bases). The CDR3 consists of 16 residues. Per the germline V gene, CDR1 is SGHDT and CDR2 is YYEEEE. Deletions cut 1 base from V and 8 bases from J, with 19 bases between. CDR3 amino acids: CASSLSLAALPDEQFF. The CDR3 nucleotides read TGTGCCAGCAGCTTGTCGTTAGCGGCCCTCCCGGATGAGCAGTTCTTC.

Ten or more counts support this clonotype. The rearrangement joins TRBV7-2 to TRBJ1-2; 8 bases map to TRBD1. Germline loops: CDR1 SGHTA, CDR2 FQGNSA. There are 13 residues in the CDR3. Unmatched junction bases numbered 7, after V lost 6 bases and J lost 7 bases. The CDR3, as DNA: TGTGCCAGCAGTCCCGGACAGGGAGGTGGCTACACCTTC. It codes for CASSPGQGGGYTF. Full variable domain (missing parts from reference TRBV7-2 and TRBJ1-2): GAGVSQSPSNKVTEKGKDVELRCDPISGHTALYWYRQSLGQGLEFLIYFQGNSAPDKSGLPSDRFSAERTGGSVSTLTIQRTQQEDSAVYLCASSPGQGGGYTFGSGTRLTVV.

The V gene is TRBV19, the J gene TRBJ2-2; 9 positions match TRBD2. V lost 8 bases, J lost 5 bases, and 9 bases stayed unmatched. CDR3 length equals 15 residues. Germline V CDR1 and CDR2: LNHDA, SQIVND (reference sequence). The CDR3 region is CASLRVAGVTGELFF. The CDR3 nucleotides are TGTGCCAGTCTCAGGGTAGCGGGAGTTACCGGGGAGCTGTTTTTT.

This clonotype has just a few counts. The chain is built from TRBV4-2 and TRBJ2-7, with TRBD2 matching 13 bases. The V gene's germline CDR1 is LGHNA and CDR2 YNFKEQ. The V and J ends lost 5 bases and 3 bases, in that order; junction bases with no gene match: 7. There are 16 residues in the CDR3. CDR3 nucleotides: TGTGCCAGCAGCGGACGGACTAGCGGGAGTTTCTACGAGCAGTACTTC. Translation gives CASSGRTSGSFYEQYF.

This clonotype was detected only a few times. The chain carries TRBV6-2 or TRBV6-3 and TRBJ1-5; D call uncertain. The germline V gene encodes CDR1 MNHEY and CDR2 SVGEGT. Trimming removed 8 bases from V and 5 bases from J, with 10 bases in between. The CDR3 sequence is 12 residues long. DNA of the CDR3: TGTGCCAGCGAGGACGGATATCAGCCCCAGCATTTT. Translated, it gives CASEDGYQPQHF.

This clonotype was seen many times. The chain uses TRBV19 and TRBJ1-1; D ambiguous. The CDR3 has 15 residues. CDR1 is LNHDA, CDR2 SQIVND, per germline (reference sequence). V shed 4 bases and J shed 0 bases, with 12 bases lying between them. Here the CDR3 reads CASSSNLGMNTEAFF. The DNA of the CDR3 is TGTGCCAGTAGTAGTAATTTGGGCATGAACACTGAAGCTTTCTTT.

This chain uses TRBV7-4 with TRBJ1-2, with TRBD1 identical over 10 bases. This CDR3 contains 18 residues. V was clipped by 4 bases and J by 5 bases; unmatched bases: 16. Germline values: CDR1 SGHVT, CDR2 SQSDAQ. The CDR3 bases are TGTGCCAGCAGCTATACGACTGGGACAGGGGACCAAATTTATGGCTACACCTTC. Translated: CASSYTTGTGDQIYGYTF.

The chain combines TRBV6-5 with TRBJ1-6; TRBD1 might be the D (5 bases). V was pared by 10 bases and J by 9 bases, with 13 bases between. The CDR3 is made up of 12 amino acids. Germline V gene sequence: CDR1 MNHEY, CDR2 SVGAGI. The CDR3, as DNA: TGTGCCACCGCAGGGTTGGGTTCACCCCTCCACTTT. Amino acid sequence: CATAGLGSPLHF.

This clonotype was seen only a few times. The V call is TRBV20-1, the J call TRBJ2-7; 9 bases align to TRBD1. CDR1 DFQATT and CDR2 SNEGSKA come from the germline V gene (reference sequence). CDR3 length: 11 residues. With V trimmed by 6 bases and J by 5 bases, 2 bases remained unmatched. Here the CDR3 reads CSADRGNEQYF. As DNA, the CDR3 is TGCAGTGCCGACAGGGGGAACGAGCAGTACTTC.